Presented here are 30 T cell receptor beta chains from one specimen sequenced in a study of TIL therapy for anti-PD-1-resistant metastatic lung cancer. Sequencing used immunoSEQ v3. Libraries were prepared by immunoSEQ multiplex PCR; TCRdb keeps only in-frame clonotypes and omits some of them. Of tens of thousands of clones in the sample, 69% were seen once. Time point noted: pre-treatment sample, taken before nivolumab and TIL therapy. This material consisted of blood, taken at baseline. The receptors come from a person between 25 and 79 years old with non-small cell lung cancer.

V gene TRBV30 combines with J gene TRBJ2-3, with 11 bases lining up with TRBD1. Losses at the gene ends were 5 bases for V and 3 bases for J; bases not matched to a gene: 1. The germline CDR1 and CDR2 sequences are GTSNPN and SVGIG (reference sequence). The CDR3 totals 13 residues. The CDR3 DNA reads as TGTGCCTGGGGACAGGGGGCTACAGATACGCAGTATTTT. Translated, it gives CAWGQGATDTQYF.

The CDR3 DNA is TGTGCCAGCAGATCTACCGTGGGGGGGTCCTACAATGAGCAGTTCTTC. Its translation is CASRSTVGGSYNEQFF. J is TRBJ2-1 and V is TRBV5-5; 7 bases map to TRBD2. V dropped 5 bases and J dropped 1; count of bases not matched to a gene: 9. The CDR3 length is 16 residues. CDR1 and CDR2 (germline): SGHKS, YYEKEE (reference sequence).

The chain couples TRBV9 to TRBJ2-5, with unresolved D. V was shortened by 1 base and J by 4 bases, with 8 bases between the two germline ends. The CDR3 consists of 13 residues. Germline CDR1 is SGDLS and CDR2 is YYNGEE. In DNA form, the CDR3 reads TGTGCCAGCAGCGTAAGCTTGGCAGAGACCCAGTACTTC. Protein product: CASSVSLAETQYF.

The chain couples TRBV30 to TRBJ1-5, with D unresolved. The V end was cut by 2 bases, the J end by 4 bases, with 9 bases between. CDR3 size: 13 residues. CDR1 and CDR2 from the germline V gene are GTSNPN and SVGIG (reference sequence). CDR3 sequence reads: CAWSSGPNQPQHF. CDR3 nucleotides: TGTGCCTGGAGTTCTGGCCCGAATCAGCCCCAGCATTTT.

V is TRBV5-4 and J is TRBJ1-2; D call uncertain. This CDR3 comprises 14 residues. The V end lost 0 bases, the J end lost 2 bases, and 8 bases lay between the germline ends. The germline gives CDR1 SGHNT, CDR2 YYREEE (reference sequence). As DNA, the CDR3 is TGTGCCAGCAGCTTGGCCATTATCAACTATGGCTACACCTTC. It encodes CASSLAIINYGYTF. The full variable domain, with the rest looked up from reference TRBV5-4 and TRBJ1-2, is ETGVTQSPTHLIKTRGQQVTLRCSSQSGHNTVSWYQQALGQGPQFIFQYYREEENGRGNFPPRFSGLQFPNYSSELNVNALELDDSALYLCASSLAIINYGYTFGSGTRLTVV.

This sequence joins TRBV11-3 and TRBJ1-1; the D gene is possibly TRBD1 (5 bases). V shed 1 base and J shed 10 bases, with 13 bases lying between them. The CDR3 contains 13 residues. In germline, CDR1 is SGHNT, CDR2 YENEEA. The CDR3 region is CASSLGSGGGAFF. CDR3 nucleotides: TGTGCCAGCAGCTTAGGATCTGGCGGGGGAGCTTTCTTT.

The chain is built from TRBV4-1 and TRBJ2-1; 13 bases line up with TRBD2. Germline values: CDR1 MGHRA, CDR2 YSYEKL. The CDR3 runs 17 residues. Trimming at V came to 4 bases and at J to 8 bases, leaving 11 bases not matched to a gene. CDR3 residues: CASSRQTSGRALDEQFF. The CDR3 DNA reads as TGCGCCAGCAGCCGCCAAACTAGCGGGAGGGCCTTGGATGAGCAGTTCTTC.

J is TRBJ2-1 and V is TRBV11-2; D gene uncertain. This CDR3 region has 15 residues. Germline V CDR1 and CDR2: SGHAT, FQNNGV. Trimming stripped 5 bases from V and 2 bases from J, with 13 bases between. The CDR3 loop reads CASSPAPGTYNEQFF. The CDR3 DNA sequence: TGTGCCAGCAGCCCAGCACCGGGTACCTACAATGAGCAGTTCTTC.

This CDR3 is CASSLNRETQYF. CDR3 nucleotide sequence: TGTGCCAGCAGCTTAAATAGGGAGACCCAGTACTTC. The chain recombines TRBV11-2 with TRBJ2-5; no clear D gene. The CDR3 has 12 amino acids. From germline, CDR1 is SGHAT and CDR2 FQNNGV. Trimming cost V 2 bases and J 5 bases, with 6 bases left between them.

The CDR3 sequence is CASSVAVSQPQHF. CDR3 nucleotides: TGTGCCAGCAGTGTGGCGGTGAGTCAGCCCCAGCATTTT. V gene TRBV6-1 combines with J gene TRBJ1-5; D unclear. Germline V gene sequence: CDR1 MNHNS, CDR2 SASEGT. There are 13 residues in the CDR3. Trimming cost V 4 bases and J 6 bases, with 10 bases left between them.

The chain recombines TRBV6-1 with TRBJ1-2; D is unclear. CDR1 is MNHNS and CDR2 is SASEGT in the germline V gene. This CDR3 is built from 14 residues. Trimming pared 2 bases from V and 0 bases from J, leaving 7 bases between. CDR3 sequence reads: CASSEFVANYGYTF. The DNA of the CDR3 is TGTGCCAGCAGTGAATTTGTGGCTAACTATGGCTACACCTTC.

V gene TRBV10-3 combines with J gene TRBJ2-5; possibly TRBD1 or TRBD2 for D (6 bases each). The germline CDR1 and CDR2 sequences are ENHRY and SYGVKD. V lost 4 bases and J lost 5, with 14 bases in between. The CDR3 spans 14 residues. CDR3 sequence: CAISGTRGRETQYF. CDR3 DNA: TGTGCCATCAGTGGGACGAGGGGGAGGGAGACCCAGTACTTC.

The chain uses TRBV6-6 and TRBJ1-2; the D is unclear. Per the germline V gene, CDR1 is MNHNY and CDR2 is SVGAGI (reference sequence). There are 11 residues in the CDR3. Trimming took 4 bases from V and 12 from J, leaving 12 bases between them. The CDR3 sequence: CASSSTGMHTF. CDR3 bases: TGTGCCAGCAGTTCCACCGGGATGCACACCTTC.

The J gene is TRBJ1-2, the V gene TRBV28, with D possibly TRBD1 on 5 matching bases. The CDR3 consists of 16 residues. The V end lost 6 bases, the J end lost 2 bases, and 19 bases lay between the germline ends. The germline gives CDR1 MDHEN, CDR2 SYDVKM. The CDR3 reads CASRSATAEGNYGYTF. As DNA, the CDR3 is TGTGCCAGCAGATCTGCGACAGCCGAAGGGAACTATGGCTACACCTTC.

This clone was observed a few times. V and J are TRBV5-1 and TRBJ2-3; tentative D call: TRBD2 (5 bases). Germline loops: CDR1 SGHRS, CDR2 YFSETQ. V lost 1 base to trimming and J lost 6 bases, with 12 bases between them. This CDR3 has 14 amino acids. For the CDR3, the DNA is TGCGCCAGCAGCTTGAAGGGAGCCGGTGATACGCAGTATTTT. Translation gives CASSLKGAGDTQYF.

DNA for the CDR3: TGTGCCAGCACCGCCAACAGGGGGTACACCGGGGAGCTGTTTTTT. Translating it yields CASTANRGYTGELFF. The V call is TRBV5-4, the J call TRBJ2-2, with 8 nucleotides matching TRBD1. The J segment lost 3 bases and the V segment lost 6 bases, leaving 7 bases of the junction unmatched. This CDR3 spans 15 amino acids. Germline V gene data show CDR1 as SGHNT and CDR2 as YYREEE (reference sequence).

The chain combines TRBV9 with TRBJ2-7; 7 positions match TRBD1. J lost 2 bases, V lost 0 bases, and 5 bases had no gene match. The CDR3 spans 15 residues. The germline V gene encodes CDR1 SGDLS and CDR2 YYNGEE. The DNA of the CDR3 is TGTGCCAGCAGCGTAGATATGGGGACAGCCTACGAGCAGTACTTC. Protein: CASSVDMGTAYEQYF.

DNA of the CDR3: TGCAGCGTTGTGTCAGGGCTCAGGCTGGAAACTGAAGCTTTCTTT. Its translation is CSVVSGLRLETEAFF. The rearrangement joins TRBV29-1 to TRBJ1-1; possibly TRBD1 for D (5 bases). The CDR3 sequence is 15 residues long. Germline V lookup: CDR1 SQVTM, CDR2 ANQGSEA. V shed 4 bases and J shed 5 bases, with 20 bases lying between them.

The chain is built from TRBV29-1 and TRBJ2-5, with D perhaps assigned TRBD1 or TRBD2 (5 bases each). CDR1 is SQVTM and CDR2 is ANQGSEA in the germline V gene. CDR3 length: 12 amino acids. V was cut by 3 bases and J by 5 bases, with 10 bases left in between. The CDR3 DNA follows: TGCAGCGTTGACGAGGGGTGGGAGACCCAGTACTTC. It yields the protein CSVDEGWETQYF.

The chain uses TRBV5-1 and TRBJ2-6; no definite D call. This CDR3 region has 16 residues. Deletions cut 1 base from V and 0 bases from J, with 8 bases between. Germline V gene lookup returns CDR1 SGHRS and CDR2 YFSETQ. The CDR3 loop reads CASSLQGNSGANVLTF. CDR3 nucleotide sequence: TGCGCCAGCAGCTTGCAAGGGAACTCTGGGGCCAACGTCCTGACTTTC.

The V call is TRBV11-1, the J call TRBJ2-7; D assignment may be TRBD1 or TRBD2 (5 bases each). Germline V gene lookup returns CDR1 SGHAT and CDR2 FQDESV (reference sequence). The CDR3 is 13 residues long. V shed 5 bases and J shed 3 bases, with 11 bases lying between them. CDR3 bases: TGTGCCAGCAGCCGGGGACCGAACTACGAGCAGTACTTC. Translated: CASSRGPNYEQYF. Together with reference TRBV11-1 and TRBJ2-7, the CDR3 gives the full variable domain: EAEVAQSPRYKITEKSQAVAFWCDPISGHATLYWYRQILGQGPELLVQFQDESVVDDSQLPKDRFSAERLKGVDSTLKIQPAELGDSAMYLCASSRGPNYEQYFGPGTRLTVT.

This clone appeared a few times. The rearrangement joins TRBV6-5 to TRBJ2-1, with D possibly TRBD1 on 6 matching bases. This CDR3 has 15 residues. CDR1 is MNHEY, CDR2 SVGAGI, per germline. Between the trimmed V and J ends, which lost 6 bases and 5 bases, there was a span of 17 bases. The chain's CDR3 is CASRSGTLMNNEQFF. The DNA for the CDR3 is TGTGCCAGCAGGTCCGGGACACTTATGAACAATGAGCAGTTCTTC.

CDR3 amino acids: CASSVQVEAFF. The DNA for the CDR3 is TGTGCCAGCAGTGTACAGGTCGAAGCTTTCTTT. The V and J genes are TRBV2 and TRBJ1-1; a possible D gene is TRBD1 (5 bases). CDR1 is SNHLY and CDR2 is FYNNEI in the germline V gene. Trimming removed 4 bases from V and 8 bases from J, with 8 bases in between. This CDR3 is 11 amino acids long.

The chain has TRBV5-4 and TRBJ2-2; D is unresolved. The CDR3 consists of 15 residues. The V gene's germline CDR1 is SGHNT and CDR2 YYREEE (reference sequence). V was clipped by 4 bases and J by 2 bases, with 12 bases between them. As DNA, the CDR3 is TGTGCCAGCAGCCTTCGGACGGATAACACCGGGGAGCTGTTTTTT. Protein: CASSLRTDNTGELFF.

The sample holds a few counts of this clone. The CDR3 region is CASSLEGSGSSRQFF. CDR3 coding DNA: TGTGCCAGCAGCTTAGAAGGTAGCGGGAGTTCCCGCCAGTTCTTC. The rearrangement uses TRBV13 and TRBJ2-1, with TRBD2 matching over 9 bases. V gave up 1 base and J gave up 13 bases; unmatched junction bases: 11. CDR1 is PRHDT and CDR2 is FYEKMQ in the germline V gene (reference sequence). There are 15 residues in the CDR3.

This clone occurred a few times. This chain links TRBV7-9 with TRBJ2-5; D gene uncertain. V lost 2 bases, J lost 4 bases, and 8 bases lay in between. Germline V gene data show CDR1 as SEHNR and CDR2 as FQNEAQ (reference sequence). This CDR3 has 13 amino acids. The CDR3 DNA reads TGTGCCAGCAGCTTATCGGCCACAGAGACCCAGTACTTC. Translating gives CASSLSATETQYF.

There are a few counts of this clone. This chain links TRBV30 with TRBJ1-5; weak D call: TRBD1 (6 bases). This CDR3 region has 15 residues. V gave up 2 bases and J gave up 3 bases, with 14 bases separating them. CDR1 and CDR2 (germline): GTSNPN, SVGIG (reference sequence). CDR3: CAWSPDSQFNQPQHF. For the CDR3, the DNA is TGTGCCTGGAGTCCGGACAGCCAGTTCAATCAGCCCCAGCATTTT.

The gene calls are TRBV9 and TRBJ2-2, with TRBD1 as a possible D gene (5 bases). Deletions cut 5 bases from V and 4 bases from J, with 18 bases between. Germline V gene data show CDR1 as SGDLS and CDR2 as YYNGEE. The CDR3 runs to 16 residues. The CDR3 loop is CASRPQANPSTGELFF. CDR3 coding DNA: TGTGCCAGCAGACCACAGGCGAATCCTTCCACCGGGGAGCTGTTTTTT. Supplemented by reference TRBV9 and TRBJ2-2, the full variable domain reads DSGVTQTPKHLITATGQRVTLRCSPRSGDLSVYWYQQSLDQGLQFLIQYYNGEERAKGNILERFSAQQFPDLHSELNLSSLELGDSALYFCASRPQANPSTGELFFGEGSRLTVL.

As DNA, the CDR3 is TGTGCCAGCAGTCCCGCGGACCACACCTACAATGAGCAGTTCTTC. Its protein product is CASSPADHTYNEQFF. The V and J genes are TRBV6-5 and TRBJ2-1; no clear D. Germline V gene sequence: CDR1 MNHEY, CDR2 SVGAGI. This CDR3 has 15 residues. Between the trimmed V and J ends, which lost 5 bases and 2 bases, there was a span of 13 bases.

The J gene is TRBJ2-1, the V gene TRBV7-9, with D perhaps matching TRBD1 (5 bases). CDR1 and CDR2 (germline): SEHNR, FQNEAQ (reference sequence). The CDR3 totals 14 residues. The V gene lost 4 bases and the J gene lost 4 bases, with 11 bases spanning the gap. The CDR3 coding sequence is TGTGCCAGCAGCTGGCCAGGGCAATACAATGAGCAGTTCTTC. It translates to CASSWPGQYNEQFF.